Below are 16 T cell receptor beta chains sequenced from a single sample in a study of blood T cell repertoires in COVID-19. TCRdb keeps only in-frame clones here, not all; method: immunoSEQ multiplex PCR. The sample gives more than 90,000 clones, about nine tenths of which show up once; roughly a sixth is in the top ten. The sequenced sample was peripheral blood. Receptor source: a man aged 50 to 59 with acute or convalescent COVID-19.

The V gene is TRBV7-9, the J gene TRBJ1-5; no clear D gene. Trimming took off 8 bases at V and 2 bases at J, with 10 bases between the two ends. This CDR3 spans 13 amino acids. Germline V gives CDR1 SEHNR, CDR2 FQNEAQ (reference sequence). For the CDR3, the DNA is TGTGCCAGCTCCCCAGAGGGCAATCAGCCCCAGCATTTT. This encodes CASSPEGNQPQHF.

This clone was counted a single time. V is TRBV11-1 and J is TRBJ1-6; D call uncertain. Trimming took off 1 base at V and 12 bases at J, with 13 bases between the two ends. CDR1 is SGHAT, CDR2 FQDESV, per germline (reference sequence). The CDR3 sequence is 14 residues long. CDR3 in DNA: TGTGCCAGCAGCTTAGGGGTCTTGGGCAAACCCCTCCACTTT. Its protein product is CASSLGVLGKPLHF. Filled out from reference TRBV11-1 and TRBJ1-6, the complete variable domain reads EAEVAQSPRYKITEKSQAVAFWCDPISGHATLYWYRQILGQGPELLVQFQDESVVDDSQLPKDRFSAERLKGVDSTLKIQPAELGDSAMYLCASSLGVLGKPLHFGNGTRLTVT.

This chain uses TRBV7-6 with TRBJ1-6, with D possibly TRBD1 on 5 matching bases. Trimming shortened V by 3 bases and J by 7 bases, and 7 bases separated the two germline ends. Germline loops: CDR1 SGHVS, CDR2 FNYEAQ. CDR3 length equals 13 residues. The CDR3 loop reads CASSLGGNSPLHF. CDR3 bases: TGTGCCAGCAGCTTGGGGGGGAATTCACCCCTCCACTTT.

CDR3 nucleotide sequence: TGTGCCAGCAGTTCCGGACTAGACACAGATACGCAGTATTTT. It specifies CASSSGLDTDTQYF. The chain carries TRBV27 and TRBJ2-3; 7 nucleotides agree with TRBD2. Losses at the gene ends were 4 bases for V and 2 bases for J; bases not matched to a gene: 3. Germline CDR1 MNHEY, CDR2 SMNVEV (reference sequence). This CDR3 has 14 residues.

The chain uses TRBV6-5 and TRBJ2-7, with D possibly being TRBD1 (5 bases). The CDR3 length is 15 residues. Trimming shortened V by 0 bases and J by 4 bases, and 13 bases separated the two germline ends. The germline V gene encodes CDR1 MNHEY and CDR2 SVGAGI. CDR3 in amino acids: CASSYSRQGRYEQYF. CDR3 coding DNA: TGTGCCAGCAGTTACTCGAGGCAGGGAAGATACGAGCAGTACTTC.

About this clone: Other DNA variants within this sample encode the same CDR3. The chain uses TRBV29-1 and TRBJ1-5, with D unresolved. V gave up 0 bases and J gave up 1 base, with 4 bases separating them. This CDR3 is built from 13 residues. The V gene's germline CDR1 is SQVTM and CDR2 ANQGSEA. CDR3 DNA sequence: TGCAGCGTTGAAGAGGGCAGCAATCAGCCCCAGCATTTT. Translated: CSVEEGSNQPQHF.

The chain combines TRBV19 with TRBJ2-5, with 9 positions matching TRBD2. CDR1 is LNHDA and CDR2 is SQIVND in the germline V gene (reference sequence). V lost 4 bases, J lost 5 bases, and 5 bases stayed unmatched. CDR3 length: 14 amino acids. CDR3 residues: CASSKGLAIETQYF. As DNA, the CDR3 is TGTGCCAGTAGTAAGGGACTAGCAATCGAGACCCAGTACTTC.

The chain links TRBV5-1 to TRBJ2-1; 10 bases are a match to TRBD1. The CDR3 covers 15 residues. V lost 0 bases, J lost 6 bases, and 3 bases stayed unmatched. Germline CDR1 and CDR2: SGHRS and YFSETQ. The CDR3 protein is CASSLAGTGANEQFF. The DNA for the CDR3 is TGCGCCAGCAGCTTGGCCGGGACAGGGGCCAATGAGCAGTTCTTC.

The genes are TRBV4-1 and TRBJ2-7; TRBD1 aligns across 11 bases. The germline V gene encodes CDR1 MGHRA and CDR2 YSYEKL. This CDR3 is built from 15 residues. The J segment lost 5 bases and the V segment lost 3 bases, leaving 6 bases of the junction unmatched. CDR3 sequence: CASSHRTGGQDEQYF. The CDR3, as DNA: TGCGCCAGCAGCCATAGGACAGGGGGCCAAGACGAGCAGTACTTC.

The CDR3 protein is CASSLQRSSYNEQFF. The CDR3 region has the DNA TGCGCCAGCAGCTTACAGCGGAGCTCCTACAATGAGCAGTTCTTC. V usage is TRBV5-1 and J usage is TRBJ2-1, with D tentatively TRBD2 (5 bases). The CDR3 length is 15 residues. With 2 bases removed from V and 0 bases from J, the gap between germline ends came to 9 bases. CDR1 and CDR2 (germline): SGHRS, YFSETQ.

The genes are TRBV19 and TRBJ2-7, with D perhaps TRBD1 (6 bases). Per the germline V gene, CDR1 is LNHDA and CDR2 is SQIVND (reference sequence). Deletions cut 6 bases from V and 2 bases from J, with 11 bases between. This CDR3 is 13 amino acids long. The CDR3 DNA follows: TGTGCCAGTAGCGGGACATTAGCCTACGAGCAGTACTTC. Its protein is CASSGTLAYEQYF.

This chain joins TRBV30 and TRBJ2-6, with 9 bases aligning to TRBD1. The germline CDR1 and CDR2 sequences are GTSNPN and SVGIG (reference sequence). The V and J ends lost 3 bases and 0 bases, in that order; junction bases with no gene match: 12. The CDR3 runs 19 residues. This CDR3 reads CAWREATGTGSSGANVLTF. The CDR3 DNA is TGTGCCTGGAGGGAGGCGACCGGGACAGGGAGCTCTGGGGCCAACGTCCTGACTTTC.

The V call is TRBV25-1, the J call TRBJ1-4; D call uncertain. Trimming removed 3 bases at V and 0 bases at J, with 11 bases between. This CDR3 region has 16 residues. Germline V gene lookup returns CDR1 MGHDK and CDR2 SYGVNS. CDR3 nucleotide sequence: TGTGCCAGCAGTGATCTGAGGTCACCAACTAATGAAAAACTGTTTTTT. Its translation: CASSDLRSPTNEKLFF.

The J gene is TRBJ2-1, the V gene TRBV2, with D possibly TRBD2 on 5 matching bases. The CDR3 has 16 amino acids. Trimming took off 1 base at V and 3 bases at J, with 13 bases between the two ends. From germline, CDR1 is SNHLY and CDR2 FYNNEI. CDR3 residues: CASSEVAGLFYNEQFF. Written as DNA, the CDR3 is TGTGCCAGCAGTGAAGTGGCGGGTTTGTTCTACAATGAGCAGTTCTTC.

This chain connects TRBV4-1 to TRBJ2-3, with 10 positions matching TRBD1. CDR3 length: 18 residues. Germline V gives CDR1 MGHRA, CDR2 YSYEKL. The junction had 10 bases not matched to a gene; V was cut back by 2 bases and J by 2 bases. DNA of the CDR3: TGCGCCAGCAGCCAAATTACTCCGGGACAGGGGACCACAGATACGCAGTATTTT. It codes for CASSQITPGQGTTDTQYF.

J is TRBJ1-1 and V is TRBV6-5, with D hard to call. Trimming took off 2 bases at V and 3 bases at J, with 7 bases between the two ends. The CDR3 is 13 amino acids. Germline V CDR1 and CDR2: MNHEY, SVGAGI. The CDR3 nucleotides are TGTGCCAGCAGTTACGGCAGATACACTGAAGCTTTCTTT. Amino acid sequence: CASSYGRYTEAFF.